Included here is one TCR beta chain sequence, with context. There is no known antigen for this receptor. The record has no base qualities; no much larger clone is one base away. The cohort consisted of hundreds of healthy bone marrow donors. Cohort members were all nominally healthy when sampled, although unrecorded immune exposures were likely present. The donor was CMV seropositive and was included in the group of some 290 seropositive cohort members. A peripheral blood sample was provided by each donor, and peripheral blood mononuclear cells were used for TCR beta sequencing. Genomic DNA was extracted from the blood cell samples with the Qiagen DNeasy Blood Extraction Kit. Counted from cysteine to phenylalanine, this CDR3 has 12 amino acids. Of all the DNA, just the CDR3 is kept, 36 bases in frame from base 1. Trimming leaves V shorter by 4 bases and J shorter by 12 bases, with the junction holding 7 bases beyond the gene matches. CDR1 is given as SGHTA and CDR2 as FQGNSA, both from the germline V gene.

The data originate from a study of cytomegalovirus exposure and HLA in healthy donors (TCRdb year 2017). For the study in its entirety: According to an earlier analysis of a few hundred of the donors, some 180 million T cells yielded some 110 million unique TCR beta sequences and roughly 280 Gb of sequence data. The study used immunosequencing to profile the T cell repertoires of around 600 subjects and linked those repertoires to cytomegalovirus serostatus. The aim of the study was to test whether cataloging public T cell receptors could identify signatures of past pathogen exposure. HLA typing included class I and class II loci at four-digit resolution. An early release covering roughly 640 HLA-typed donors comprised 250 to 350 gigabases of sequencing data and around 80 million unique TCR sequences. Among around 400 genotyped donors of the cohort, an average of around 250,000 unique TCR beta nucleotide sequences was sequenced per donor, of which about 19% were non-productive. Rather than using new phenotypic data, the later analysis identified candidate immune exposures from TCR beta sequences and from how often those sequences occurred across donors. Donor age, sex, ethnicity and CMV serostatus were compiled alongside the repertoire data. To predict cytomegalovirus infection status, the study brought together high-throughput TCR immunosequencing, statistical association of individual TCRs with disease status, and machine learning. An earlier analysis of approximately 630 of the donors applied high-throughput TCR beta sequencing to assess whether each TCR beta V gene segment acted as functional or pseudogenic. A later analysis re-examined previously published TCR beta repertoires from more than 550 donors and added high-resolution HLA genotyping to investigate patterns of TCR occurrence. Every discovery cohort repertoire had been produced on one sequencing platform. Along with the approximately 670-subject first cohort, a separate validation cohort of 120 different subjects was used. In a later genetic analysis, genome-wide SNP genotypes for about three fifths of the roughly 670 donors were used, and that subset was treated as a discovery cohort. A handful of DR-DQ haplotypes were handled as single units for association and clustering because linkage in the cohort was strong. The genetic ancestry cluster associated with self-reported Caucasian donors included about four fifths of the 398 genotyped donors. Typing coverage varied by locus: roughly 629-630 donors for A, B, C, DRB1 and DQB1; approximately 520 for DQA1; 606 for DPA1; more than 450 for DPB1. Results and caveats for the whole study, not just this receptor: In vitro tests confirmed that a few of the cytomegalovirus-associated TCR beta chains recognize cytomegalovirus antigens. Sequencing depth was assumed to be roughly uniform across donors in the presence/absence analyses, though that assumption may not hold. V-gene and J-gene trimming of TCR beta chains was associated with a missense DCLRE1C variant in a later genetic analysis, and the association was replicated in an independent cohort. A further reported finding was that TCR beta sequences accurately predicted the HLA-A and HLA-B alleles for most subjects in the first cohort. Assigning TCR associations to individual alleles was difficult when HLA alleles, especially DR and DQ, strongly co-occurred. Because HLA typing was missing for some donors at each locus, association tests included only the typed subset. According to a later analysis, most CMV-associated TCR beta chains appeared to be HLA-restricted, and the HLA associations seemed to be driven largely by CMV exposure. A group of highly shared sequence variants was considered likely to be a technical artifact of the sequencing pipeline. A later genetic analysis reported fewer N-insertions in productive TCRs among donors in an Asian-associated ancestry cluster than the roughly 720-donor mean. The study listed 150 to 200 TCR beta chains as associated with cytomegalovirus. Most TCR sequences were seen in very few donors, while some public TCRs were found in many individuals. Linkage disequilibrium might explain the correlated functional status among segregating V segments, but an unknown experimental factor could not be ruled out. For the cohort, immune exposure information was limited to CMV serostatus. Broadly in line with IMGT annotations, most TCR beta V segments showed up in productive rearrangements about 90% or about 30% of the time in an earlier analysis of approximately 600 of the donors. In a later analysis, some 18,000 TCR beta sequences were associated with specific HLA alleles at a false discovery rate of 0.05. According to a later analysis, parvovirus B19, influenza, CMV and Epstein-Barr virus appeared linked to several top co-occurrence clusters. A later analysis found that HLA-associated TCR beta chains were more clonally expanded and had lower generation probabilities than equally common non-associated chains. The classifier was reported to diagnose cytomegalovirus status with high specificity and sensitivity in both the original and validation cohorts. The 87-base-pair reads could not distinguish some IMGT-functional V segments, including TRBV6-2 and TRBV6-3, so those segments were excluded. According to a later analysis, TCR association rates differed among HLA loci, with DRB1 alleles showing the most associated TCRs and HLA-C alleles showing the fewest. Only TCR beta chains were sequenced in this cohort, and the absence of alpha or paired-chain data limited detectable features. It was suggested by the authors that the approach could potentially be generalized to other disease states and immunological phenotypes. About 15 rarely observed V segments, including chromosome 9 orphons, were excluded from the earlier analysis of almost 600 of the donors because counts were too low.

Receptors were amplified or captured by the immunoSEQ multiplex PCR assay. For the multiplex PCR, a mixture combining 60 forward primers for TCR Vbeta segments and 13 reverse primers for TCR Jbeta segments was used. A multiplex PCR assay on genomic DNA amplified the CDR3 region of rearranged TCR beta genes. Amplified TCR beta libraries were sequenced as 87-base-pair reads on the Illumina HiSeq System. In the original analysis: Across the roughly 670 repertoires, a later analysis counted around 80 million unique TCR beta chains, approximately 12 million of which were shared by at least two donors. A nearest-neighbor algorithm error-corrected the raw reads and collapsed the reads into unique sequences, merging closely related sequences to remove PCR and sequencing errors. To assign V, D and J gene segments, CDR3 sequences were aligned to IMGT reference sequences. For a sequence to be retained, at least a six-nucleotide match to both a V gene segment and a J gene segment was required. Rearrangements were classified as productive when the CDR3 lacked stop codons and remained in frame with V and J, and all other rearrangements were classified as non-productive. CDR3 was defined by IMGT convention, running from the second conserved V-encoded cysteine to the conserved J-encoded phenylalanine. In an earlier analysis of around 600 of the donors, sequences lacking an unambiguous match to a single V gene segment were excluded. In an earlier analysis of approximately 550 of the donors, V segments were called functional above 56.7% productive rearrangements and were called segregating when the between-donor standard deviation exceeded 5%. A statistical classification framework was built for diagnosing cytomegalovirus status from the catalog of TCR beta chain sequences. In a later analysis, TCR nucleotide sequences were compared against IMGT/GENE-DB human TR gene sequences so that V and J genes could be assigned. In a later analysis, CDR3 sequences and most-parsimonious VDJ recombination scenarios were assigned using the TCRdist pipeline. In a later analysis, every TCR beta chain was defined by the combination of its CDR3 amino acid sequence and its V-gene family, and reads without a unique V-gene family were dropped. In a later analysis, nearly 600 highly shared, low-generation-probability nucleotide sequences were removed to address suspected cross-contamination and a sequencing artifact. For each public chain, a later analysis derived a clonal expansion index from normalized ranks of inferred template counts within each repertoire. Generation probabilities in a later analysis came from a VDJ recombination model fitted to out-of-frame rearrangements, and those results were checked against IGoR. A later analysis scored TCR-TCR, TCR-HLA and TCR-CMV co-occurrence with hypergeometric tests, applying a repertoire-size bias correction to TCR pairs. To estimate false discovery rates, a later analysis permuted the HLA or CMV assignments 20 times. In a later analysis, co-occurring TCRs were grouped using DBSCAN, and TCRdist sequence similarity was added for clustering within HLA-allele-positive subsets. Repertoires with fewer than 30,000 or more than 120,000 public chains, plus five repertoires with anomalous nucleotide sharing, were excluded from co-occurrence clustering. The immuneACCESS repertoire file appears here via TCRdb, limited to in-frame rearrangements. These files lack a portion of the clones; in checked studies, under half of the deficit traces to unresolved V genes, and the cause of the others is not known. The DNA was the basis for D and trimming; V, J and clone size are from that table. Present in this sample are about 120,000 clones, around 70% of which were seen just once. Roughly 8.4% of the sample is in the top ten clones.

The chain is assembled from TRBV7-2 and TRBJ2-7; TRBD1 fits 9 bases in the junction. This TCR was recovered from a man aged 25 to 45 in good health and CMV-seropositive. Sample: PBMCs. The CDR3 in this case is CASSYKGQGRYF. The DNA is TGTGCCAGCAGCTATAAAGGACAGGGGAGGTACTTC. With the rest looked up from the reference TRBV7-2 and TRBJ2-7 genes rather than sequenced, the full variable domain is GAGVSQSPSNKVTEKGKDVELRCDPISGHTALYWYRQSLGQGLEFLIYFQGNSAPDKSGLPSDRFSAERTGGSVSTLTIQRTQQEDSAVYLCASSYKGQGRYFGPGTRLTVT.